This T cell receptor (beta chain) was identified during a study of T cell responses to AZD1222 COVID-19 vaccine (dated by TCRdb to about 2021). Some background on the complete study: Because spike-specific TCR depth and breadth did not differ between the two schedules, AZD1222 recipients who got a second dose at roughly 4 weeks were pooled with those who got a second dose at roughly 12 weeks. Trial participants were enrolled into age subgroups of 18-55, 56-69 and 70-plus years, which contained approximately 150, 28 and 58 TCR-sequenced participants, respectively. TCR sequencing covered about 230 trial participants: some 210 given two doses of AZD1222 and 26 given two doses of MenACWY control vaccine. The paper's findings and limits, for the study overall: The vaccine-associated CD4 TCRs covered the entire spike protein, and the dominant responses fell in regions 160-218 and 743-854. Participants were mostly white British, with more females than males. The authors suggested clonal diversity may have been underestimated. Reportedly, close to half of the unique spike-specific TCRs recognized epitopes lying outside the regions that are mutated in the B.1.351 and B.1.1.7 variants. In the small 56-69-year group, the increase in depth fell short of significance, most likely because of low power. Because no day 14 peak-response samples were available, repertoires were characterized only after the peak T cell response. Conclusions about previously exposed vaccinees were limited because only a handful of AZD1222 recipients were SARS-CoV-2 seropositive at baseline. After two AZD1222 doses, both the breadth and the depth of spike-specific TCRs were significantly higher than at day 0 and than in MenACWY recipients.

The time point label corresponds to: baseline before first vaccination. The vaccinee samples were drawn from two UK trials, COV001 and COV002, one of which was a single-blind randomized controlled phase 2/3 trial testing AZD1222 (ChAdOx1 nCoV-19) in healthy adults. For TCRbeta chain sequencing, PBMC samples from trial participants were taken at day 0 and at day 28 after the second dose. The CDR3 regions of human TCRbeta chains were subjected to immunosequencing. In the authors' own workflow: Repertoire TCRs were matched against a reference library of SARS-CoV-2-specific TCRs generated with the MIRA antigen-specificity platform. Breadth meant the fraction of unique TCRs that were SARS-CoV-2-associated, whereas depth meant the fraction of total T cells that were SARS-CoV-2-associated. Each spike-specific TCR was assigned to its reactive spike region and to a CD4 or CD8 class using the MIRA data. Log10-transformed breadth and depth values were compared by one-way ANOVA with Sidak's multiple comparisons tests. TCRdb obtained this table from immuneACCESS and retained in-frame rearrangements with V and J assigned. These tables miss some clones; where compared with another copy, unresolved V genes account for less than half of the shortfall, and the remainder is unexplained. V and J calls and clone size are those listed in that table; D and trimming were worked out from the DNA. The sample table records about 190,000 clones; almost 95% of these occur just once. Roughly 8.4% of the sample goes to the ten largest clones.

This clone turned up a few times. The specificity of this receptor is unknown. No base qualities exist here, and no much larger clone lies one base off it. The CDR1 and CDR2 encoded by the germline V gene are MDHEN and SYDVKM. V loses 3 bases of germline sequence and J loses 0 bases, and the interval between the two ends is 14 bases. From the cysteine through the phenylalanine, the CDR3 covers 17 amino acids. This entry keeps only the CDR3 DNA: 51 bases, framed from base 1. The chain employs TRBV28 and TRBJ1-4, with no reliable assignment of the D segment. The clonotype comes from an adult in good health. The material sequenced was peripheral blood, taken on day 0 of AZD1222 vaccination. The CDR3 reads as follows: CASSFNPFAPTNEKLFF. Here is the DNA: TGTGCCAGCAGTTTCAACCCTTTCGCGCCAACTAATGAAAAACTGTTTTTT.